The present T cell receptor (beta chain) was sequenced within a study of OX40 agonist ivuxolimab in advanced cancers. Study summary: Aged about 20 to 85 with a mean of about 60 years, they were around 79% male.

This CDR3 spans 15 amino acids. From germline, CDR1 is MGHRA and CDR2 YSYEKL. V was pared by 0 bases and J by 7 bases, with 3 bases of the junction left unmatched. Clones were read by immunoSEQ multiplex PCR, and TCRdb kept only the in-frame ones, dropping some. This sample has about 64,000 clones; 80% to 85% occur once, and the top ten carry approximately 5.2%. General study results and limits: Clonal expansion was among the lowest in partial responders at 0.1-3.0 mg/kg, especially CD8+. Researchers did not establish what antigens the expanded peripheral T cells target.

The sample holds one count of this clone. The antigen is undetermined. Peripheral blood came from all dose cohorts at three timepoints. The source material was CD4+ or CD8+ T cells sorted from blood, sampled in a trial of the OX40 agonist ivuxolimab. The chain uses TRBV4-1 and TRBJ1-6, with 7 positions matching TRBD1. The receptor was derived from an adult with an advanced solid tumor such as melanoma, head and neck, liver or kidney cancer. CDR3 DNA: TGCGCCAGCAGCCAAGAGCCGGGACAGAATTCACCCCTCCACTTT. Its protein is CASSQEPGQNSPLHF.